The clone carrying this T cell receptor (beta chain) was seen only a few times. Its target is unknown. CDR1 and CDR2 from the germline V gene are MNHEY and SMNVEV (reference sequence). The CDR3 totals 12 residues. V trimming: 8 bases; J trimming: 6 bases; junction bases outside the gene matches: 4. MiXCR, run by TCRdb on the 5' RACE reads, gives a single entry per CDR3 protein. The sample lists around 340,000 distinct CDR3 sequences; 20% were seen once. The data were taken from a study of CD8 T cells in ankylosing spondylitis. Findings of the study overall: A TCR beta motif of fewer than 10 highly homologous variants seemed to mark ankylosing spondylitis blood. As reported, disease-linked clones showed significant enrichment in matched ankylosing spondylitis synovial fluid. Disease-linked clones had a CD8+ phenotype and relatively low frequency in peripheral blood.

Sample: blood, either unsorted or a sorted T cell fraction (not recorded which). This sequence joins TRBV27 and TRBJ1-1, with 9 bases identical to TRBD1. The sequence was collected from a male donor with ankylosing spondylitis or in good health (not recorded which). CDR3 in DNA: TGTGCCAGCCTGACAGGGGGGGCTGAAGCTTTCTTT. Its translation: CASLTGGAEAFF.